Following are 21 T cell receptor beta chains from one sample sequenced in a study of T cell responses to AZD1222 COVID-19 vaccine (dated by TCRdb to the early 2020s). The time point label on this specimen signifies: baseline before first vaccination. Reading the label with the study, this specimen's treatment or condition is: meningococcal conjugate vaccine given as trial control. Receptor amplification or capture employed the immunoSEQ multiplex PCR assay. TCRdb stores this immuneACCESS table with in-frame sequences only. Part of the clones is absent; in the studies checked, under half of the shortfall reflects unresolved V genes, and no reason is known for the rest. This sample gives roughly 130,000 clones in total; 88% of them show up just once. Together, the top ten hold over 15% of the sample. The material was peripheral blood, obtained on day 0 of MenACWY control vaccination. The source is an adult in good health.

This sequence joins TRBV28 and TRBJ1-5; D remains ambiguous. The CDR3 covers 15 residues. Germline V gene lookup returns CDR1 MDHEN and CDR2 SYDVKM. V shed 8 bases and J shed 2 bases, with 16 bases lying between them. The CDR3 DNA sequence: TGTGCCAGCGGTACGGGGTTTAGGGGCAATCAGCCCCAGCATTTT. It translates to CASGTGFRGNQPQHF.

The V call is TRBV10-3, the J call TRBJ2-2; perhaps TRBD2 as D (5 bases). V lost 3 bases and J 6 bases, leaving 20 bases between the germline ends. This CDR3 spans 17 amino acids. Germline lookup yields CDR1 ENHRY and CDR2 SYGVKD. Here the CDR3 DNA reads TGTGCCATCAGTGAAACGCAGGTCGGACTCGGGGCCGGGGAGCTGTTTTTT. Amino acids: CAISETQVGLGAGELFF.

Only a few counts were recorded for this clone. V gene TRBV4-2 combines with J gene TRBJ2-6; tentative D call: TRBD1 (6 bases). V lost 4 bases and J 0 bases, leaving 7 bases between the germline ends. CDR1 is LGHNA and CDR2 is YNFKEQ in the germline V gene. This CDR3 has 15 amino acids. The CDR3 loop reads CASSRDNSGANVLTF. DNA for the CDR3: TGTGCCAGCAGCCGGGACAACTCTGGGGCCAACGTCCTGACTTTC.

This chain uses TRBV2 with TRBJ2-3; no reliable D call. V dropped 6 bases and J dropped 14 bases, with 15 bases sitting between them. Germline CDR1 and CDR2: SNHLY and FYNNEI. This CDR3 spans 11 amino acids. In nucleotides, the CDR3 is TGTGCCAGCAGGGGGATCCCTACCTGGTATTTT. This gives the protein CASRGIPTWYF.

CDR3 in amino acids: CASSPRGQGGGELFF. The CDR3 DNA is TGTGCCAGCAGCCCCCGGGGACAGGGAGGCGGGGAGCTGTTTTTT. The chain combines TRBV7-9 with TRBJ2-2; TRBD1 matches 9 bases. Trimming removed 5 bases from V and 7 bases from J; junction bases left unmatched: 8. The germline V gene has CDR1 SEHNR and CDR2 FQNEAQ (reference sequence). This CDR3 is built from 15 residues.

On this clone itself: Germline and junction disagree at one end, which may indicate a read error. The chain links TRBV4-1 to TRBJ2-1, with D perhaps matching TRBD2 (5 bases). Germline V lookup: CDR1 MGHRA, CDR2 YSYEKL. The CDR3 length is 13 residues. CDR3 loop: CASSQIETIPMIF. The CDR3 coding sequence is TGCGCCAGCAGCCAGATCGAGACTATCCCTATGATCTTC.

This chain links TRBV21-1 with TRBJ1-2; the listed D gene, TRBD1, was not tested against the DNA. TRBV21-1 is designated a pseudogene. The CDR3 sequence is 15 residues long. The CDR3 sequence is CASSIWDRANYGYTF. The CDR3 bases are TGTGCCAGCAGCATATGGGACAGGGCTAACTATGGCTACACCTTC.

V is TRBV30 and J is TRBJ2-2; D possibly corresponds to TRBD1 (6 bases). This CDR3 is 14 amino acids long. Germline lookup yields CDR1 GTSNPN and CDR2 SVGIG (reference sequence). Trimming left V 1 base short and J 6 bases short, with 12 bases between. Here the CDR3 DNA reads TGTGCCTGGAGTGCCCTCTACAGGGCCGGGGAGCTGTTTTTT. This sequence encodes CAWSALYRAGELFF.

V is TRBV5-1 and J is TRBJ2-5; no clear D gene. Deletions cut 2 bases from V and 1 base from J, with 9 bases between. From germline, CDR1 is SGHRS and CDR2 YFSETQ. The CDR3 spans 14 residues. CDR3 DNA: TGCGCCAGCAGCTTTGCGGCCGCCCAAGAGACCCAGTACTTC. Its translation is CASSFAAAQETQYF.

This chain links TRBV7-2 with TRBJ2-7; 8 bases line up with TRBD2. This CDR3 spans 15 amino acids. The V and J ends lost 5 bases and 2 bases, in that order; junction bases with no gene match: 8. Germline V gene sequence: CDR1 SGHTA, CDR2 FQGNSA. The CDR3 sequence is CASSKGLAAAYEQYF. The CDR3 DNA sequence: TGTGCCAGCAGCAAAGGACTAGCAGCTGCCTACGAGCAGTACTTC.

The V gene is TRBV5-1, the J gene TRBJ2-4, with D perhaps assigned TRBD1 or TRBD2 (6 bases each). Per the germline V gene, CDR1 is SGHRS and CDR2 is YFSETQ. V was trimmed by 4 bases and J by 4 bases, leaving 9 bases between them. The CDR3 contains 13 residues. This CDR3 reads CASSPGAKNIQYF. CDR3 bases: TGCGCCAGCAGCCCGGGGGCGAAAAACATTCAGTACTTC.

The rearrangement uses TRBV27 and TRBJ1-6; D perhaps matches TRBD1 (6 bases). V was shortened by 5 bases and J by 10 bases, with 15 bases between the two germline ends. In germline, CDR1 is MNHEY, CDR2 SMNVEV (reference sequence). The CDR3 is made up of 14 amino acids. The CDR3 reads CASSNRVLGSPLHF. For the CDR3, the DNA is TGTGCCAGCAGTAACAGGGTCCTGGGATCACCCCTCCACTTT.

The chain employs TRBV5-1 and TRBJ2-7; 12 nucleotides agree with TRBD2. The V and J ends lost 3 bases and 1 base, in that order; junction bases with no gene match: 11. Per germline, CDR1 SGHRS and CDR2 YFSETQ. This CDR3 contains 18 residues. The CDR3 is CASSSTNPTSGRSYEQYF. DNA for the CDR3: TGCGCCAGCAGCTCCACAAACCCAACTAGCGGGAGGTCCTACGAGCAGTACTTC.

The genes are TRBV25-1 and TRBJ1-3; no reliable D call. This CDR3 region has 15 residues. Per germline, CDR1 MGHDK and CDR2 SYGVNS. Between the trimmed V and J ends, which lost 7 bases and 0 bases, there was a span of 13 bases. Here the CDR3 DNA reads TGTGCCAGCACCCGGACGGATAGCTCTGGAAACACCATATATTTT. Protein: CASTRTDSSGNTIYF.

The V call is TRBV5-1, the J call TRBJ1-3; weak D call: TRBD1 (6 bases). There are 15 residues in the CDR3. Germline CDR1 SGHRS, CDR2 YFSETQ. Trimming removed 3 bases at V and 0 bases at J, with 10 bases between. In nucleotides, the CDR3 is TGCGCCAGCAGCTGGGACATGACCTCTGGAAACACCATATATTTT. Translating it yields CASSWDMTSGNTIYF.

This clone occurred once. The chain recombines TRBV2 with TRBJ2-1, with 9 bases fitting TRBD1. The CDR3 consists of 14 residues. Per germline, CDR1 SNHLY and CDR2 FYNNEI. The J segment lost 6 bases and the V segment lost 10 bases, leaving 10 bases of the junction unmatched. CDR3 nucleotides: TGTGCCACCTCCTTGGACAGGGGTACCAATGAGCAGTTCTTC. Its translation is CATSLDRGTNEQFF. Using reference TRBV2 and TRBJ2-1 for the parts outside the CDR3, the full variable domain is EPEVTQTPSHQVTQMGQEVILRCVPISNHLYFYWYRQILGQKVEFLVSFYNNEISEKSEIFDDQFSVERPDGSNFTLKIRSTKLEDSAMYFCATSLDRGTNEQFFGPGTRLTVL.

This chain links TRBV7-8 with TRBJ1-2; no firm D call. This CDR3 spans 13 amino acids. V was pared by 3 bases and J by 4 bases, with 9 bases between. CDR1 is SGHVS and CDR2 is FQNEAQ in the germline V gene. The CDR3 coding sequence is TGTGCCAGCAGCTTGGGGTATACCTATGGCTACACCTTC. The encoded protein is CASSLGYTYGYTF.

The J gene is TRBJ2-7, the V gene TRBV3-1 (or the pseudogene TRBV3-2), with D unresolved. The CDR3 spans 15 residues. Germline V gene lookup returns CDR1 LGHDT and CDR2 YNNKEL (reference sequence). Trimming removed 0 bases at V and 6 bases at J, with 15 bases between. The chain's CDR3 is CASSQEWHRTAEQYF. CDR3 coding DNA: TGTGCCAGCAGCCAAGAGTGGCACAGAACCGCCGAGCAGTACTTC.

The chain uses TRBV4-2 and TRBJ1-3, with D hard to call. The CDR3 runs to 15 residues. Germline CDR1 LGHNA, CDR2 YNFKEQ. With 0 bases removed from V and 0 bases from J, the gap between germline ends came to 6 bases. The CDR3 spells CASSQDSSSGNTIYF. In DNA, the CDR3 is TGTGCCAGCAGCCAAGATTCGAGCTCTGGAAACACCATATATTTT.

The J gene is TRBJ1-1, the V gene TRBV28; D is undetermined. CDR1 is MDHEN and CDR2 is SYDVKM in the germline V gene. The CDR3 totals 14 residues. The V gene lost 1 base and the J gene lost 1 base, with 7 bases spanning the gap. The CDR3: CASSLLGGNTEAFF. The CDR3 DNA follows: TGTGCCAGCAGTTTATTAGGCGGGAACACTGAAGCTTTCTTT.

This clone is a singleton in its sample. The rearrangement links TRBV27 to TRBJ2-3; 14 bases align to TRBD2. The CDR3 covers 14 residues. Germline V gene data show CDR1 as MNHEY and CDR2 as SMNVEV (reference sequence). The J segment lost 5 bases and the V segment lost 7 bases, leaving 2 bases of the junction unmatched. The CDR3 spells CASTGTSGRDTQYF. In DNA form, the CDR3 reads TGTGCCAGCACCGGGACTAGCGGGAGAGATACGCAGTATTTT.